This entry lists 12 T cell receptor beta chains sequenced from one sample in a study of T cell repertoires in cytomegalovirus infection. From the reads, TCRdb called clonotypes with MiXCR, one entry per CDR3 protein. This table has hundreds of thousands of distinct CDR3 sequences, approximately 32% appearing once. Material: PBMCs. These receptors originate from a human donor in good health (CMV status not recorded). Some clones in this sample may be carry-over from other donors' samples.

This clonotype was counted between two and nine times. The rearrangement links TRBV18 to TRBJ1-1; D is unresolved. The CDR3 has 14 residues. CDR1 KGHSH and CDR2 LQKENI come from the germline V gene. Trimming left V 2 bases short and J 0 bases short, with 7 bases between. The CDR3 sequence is CASSPSRMNTEAFF. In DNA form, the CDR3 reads TGTGCCAGCTCACCATCCAGAATGAACACTGAAGCTTTCTTT.

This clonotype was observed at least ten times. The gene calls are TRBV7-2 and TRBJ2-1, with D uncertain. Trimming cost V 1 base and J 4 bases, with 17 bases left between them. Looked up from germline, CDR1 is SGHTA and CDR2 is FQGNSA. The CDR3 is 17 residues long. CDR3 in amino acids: CASSLVRTPTIYNEQFF. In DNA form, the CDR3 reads TGTGCCAGCAGCTTAGTAAGGACCCCTACCATTTACAATGAGCAGTTCTTC.

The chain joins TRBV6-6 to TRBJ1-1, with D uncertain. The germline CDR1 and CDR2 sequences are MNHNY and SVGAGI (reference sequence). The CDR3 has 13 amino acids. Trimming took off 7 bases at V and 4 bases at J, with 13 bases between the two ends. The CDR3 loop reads CASNLMAGTEAFF. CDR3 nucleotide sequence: TGTGCCAGCAACCTAATGGCTGGCACTGAAGCTTTCTTT.

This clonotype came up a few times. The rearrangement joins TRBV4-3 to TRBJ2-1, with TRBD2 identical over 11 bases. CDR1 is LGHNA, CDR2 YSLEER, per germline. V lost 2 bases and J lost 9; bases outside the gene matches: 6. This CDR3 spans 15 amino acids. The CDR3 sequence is CASSQHSGGALEQFF. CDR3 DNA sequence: TGCGCCAGCAGCCAACATAGCGGGGGGGCCCTTGAGCAGTTCTTC.

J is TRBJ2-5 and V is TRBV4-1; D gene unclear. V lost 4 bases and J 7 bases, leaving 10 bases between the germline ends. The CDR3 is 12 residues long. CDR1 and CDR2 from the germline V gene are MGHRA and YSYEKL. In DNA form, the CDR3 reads TGCGCCAGCAGCCGTTCCGGCGGGACCCAGTACTTC. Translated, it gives CASSRSGGTQYF.

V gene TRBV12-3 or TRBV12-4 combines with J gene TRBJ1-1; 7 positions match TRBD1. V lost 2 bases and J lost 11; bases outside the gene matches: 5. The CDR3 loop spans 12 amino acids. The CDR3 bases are TGTGCCAGCAGTTTAAGGGGACAGTTGGCTTTCTTT. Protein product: CASSLRGQLAFF.

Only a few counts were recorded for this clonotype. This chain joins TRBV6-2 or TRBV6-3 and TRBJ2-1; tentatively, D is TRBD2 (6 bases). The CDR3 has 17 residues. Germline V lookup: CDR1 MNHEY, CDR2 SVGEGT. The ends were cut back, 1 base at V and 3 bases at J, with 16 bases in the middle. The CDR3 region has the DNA TGTGCCAGCAGTTACTTGGCGGAGGGAGTGGGCTACAATGAGCAGTTCTTC. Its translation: CASSYLAEGVGYNEQFF.

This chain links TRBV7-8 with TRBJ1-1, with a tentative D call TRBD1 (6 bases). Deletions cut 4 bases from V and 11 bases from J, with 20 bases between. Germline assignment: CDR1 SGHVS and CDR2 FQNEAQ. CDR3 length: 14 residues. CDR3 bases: TGTGCCAGCAGCTACGGAATTTGGGGGCCTGTGGCTTTCTTT. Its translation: CASSYGIWGPVAFF.

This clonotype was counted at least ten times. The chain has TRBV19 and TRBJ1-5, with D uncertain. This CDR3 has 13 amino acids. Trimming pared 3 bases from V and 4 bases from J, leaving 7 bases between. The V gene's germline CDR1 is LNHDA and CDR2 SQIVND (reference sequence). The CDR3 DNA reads TGTGCCAGTAGTATCGTTGGGAATCAGCCCCAGCATTTT. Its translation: CASSIVGNQPQHF.

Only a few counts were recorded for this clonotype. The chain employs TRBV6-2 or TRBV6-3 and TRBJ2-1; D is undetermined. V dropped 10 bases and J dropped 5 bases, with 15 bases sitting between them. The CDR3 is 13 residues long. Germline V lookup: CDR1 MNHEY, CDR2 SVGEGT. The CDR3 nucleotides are TGTGCCACCCACCTGGTCGCGAACAATGAGCAGTTCTTC. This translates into CATHLVANNEQFF.

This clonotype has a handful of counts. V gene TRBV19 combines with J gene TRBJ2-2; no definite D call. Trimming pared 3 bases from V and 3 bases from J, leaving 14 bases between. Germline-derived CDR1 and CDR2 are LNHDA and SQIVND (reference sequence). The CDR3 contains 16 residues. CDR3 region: CASSIFSIGDTGELFF. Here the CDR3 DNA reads TGTGCCAGTAGTATCTTTTCCATCGGAGACACCGGGGAGCTGTTTTTT.

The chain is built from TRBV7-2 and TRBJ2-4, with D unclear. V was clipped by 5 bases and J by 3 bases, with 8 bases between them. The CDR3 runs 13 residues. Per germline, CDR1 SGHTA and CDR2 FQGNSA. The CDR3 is CASSLTLKNIQYF. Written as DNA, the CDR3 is TGTGCCAGCAGCCTAACCCTCAAAAACATTCAGTACTTC.